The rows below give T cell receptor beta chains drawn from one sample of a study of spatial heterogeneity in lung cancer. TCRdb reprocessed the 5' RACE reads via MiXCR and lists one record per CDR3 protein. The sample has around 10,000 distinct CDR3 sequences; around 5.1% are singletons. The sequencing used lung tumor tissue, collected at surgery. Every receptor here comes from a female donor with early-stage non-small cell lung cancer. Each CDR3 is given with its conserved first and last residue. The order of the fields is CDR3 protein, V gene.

CDR3 protein: CASSGSIGGQFAASGNTIYF; V gene: TRBV9
CDR3 protein: CASNRENTGELFF; V gene: TRBV6-1
CDR3 protein: CASSPKRLVPDTQYF; V gene: TRBV5-4
CDR3 protein: CASSSRPRDSIREAFF; V gene: TRBV7-9
CDR3 protein: CASSKGSGHNYGYTF; V gene: TRBV21-1
CDR3 protein: CASSRQRDTQYF; V gene: TRBV7-9
CDR3 protein: CSASPGGGVYEQFF; V gene: TRBV20-1
CDR3 protein: CASSLDRGTDTQYF; V gene: TRBV7-3
CDR3 protein: CASSYPGQAYEQYF; V gene: TRBV6-2/TRBV6-3
CDR3 protein: CASSPLGVSASSGNTIYF; V gene: TRBV18
CDR3 protein: CASSQDGGRVETQYF; V gene: TRBV4-2
CDR3 protein: CASSPDGGSYNEQFF; V gene: TRBV7-3
CDR3 protein: CSAQAAREWQETQYF; V gene: TRBV20-1
CDR3 protein: CASSLAFLDWIQPQHF; V gene: TRBV19
CDR3 protein: CASSVSTGSYERQYF; V gene: TRBV6-1
CDR3 protein: CASSPSSTDTQYF; V gene: TRBV4-3
CDR3 protein: CASSQGLAGGRDTQYF; V gene: TRBV5-4
CDR3 protein: CASSGELAGGQETQYF; V gene: TRBV9
CDR3 protein: CASSISTVTYEQYF; V gene: TRBV12-3/TRBV12-4
CDR3 protein: CSARELAGETDTQYF; V gene: TRBV20-1
CDR3 protein: CASGQDRPQHF; V gene: TRBV12-5
CDR3 protein: CASSFGQANEKLFF; V gene: TRBV27
CDR3 protein: CASSETSGGPYEQYF; V gene: TRBV7-2
CDR3 protein: CASSVDNRGREQYF; V gene: TRBV9
CDR3 protein: CASSFGDRDHEQYF; V gene: TRBV7-2
CDR3 protein: CASSDGWNEQFF; V gene: TRBV19
CDR3 protein: CASSFPPDQPQHF; V gene: TRBV12-3/TRBV12-4
CDR3 protein: CASSLAAWGYTF; V gene: TRBV7-2
CDR3 protein: CASSTAPNTEAFF; V gene: TRBV16
CDR3 protein: CASSFSLAPLNEQFF; V gene: TRBV4-1
CDR3 protein: CASSLTGGSYEQYF; V gene: TRBV7-2
CDR3 protein: CASSVRGTAQETQYF; V gene: TRBV9
CDR3 protein: CASSEWGGSEAFF; V gene: TRBV2
CDR3 protein: CASSFAGGTQYF; V gene: TRBV5-6
CDR3 protein: CASSPPVWGVTGELFF; V gene: TRBV9
CDR3 protein: CASSPLGTVKAFF; V gene: TRBV27
CDR3 protein: CAIGPGRGYSYEQYF; V gene: TRBV10-3
CDR3 protein: CASSPRGAIDTQYF; V gene: TRBV28
CDR3 protein: CASSPQTSWTGELFF; V gene: TRBV11-2
CDR3 protein: CSAILGGSSYGYTF; V gene: TRBV20-1
CDR3 protein: CASSPRRGGSYEQYF; V gene: TRBV7-6
CDR3 protein: CSARDAGRDTEAFF; V gene: TRBV20-1
CDR3 protein: CASSQTGDWGYTF; V gene: TRBV4-3
CDR3 protein: CASSEGLGAGELFF; V gene: TRBV2
CDR3 protein: CAIEGTGGVYGYTF; V gene: TRBV10-3
CDR3 protein: CASSRGVEETQYF; V gene: TRBV6-1
CDR3 protein: CASSYSGFSQGVDEQFF; V gene: TRBV6-5
CDR3 protein: CASSLVLVGETQYF; V gene: TRBV27
CDR3 protein: CSAPIILDTEAFF; V gene: TRBV20-1
CDR3 protein: CASSYLTENEKLFF; V gene: TRBV6-2/TRBV6-3
CDR3 protein: CASSEDWTDLNTEAFF; V gene: TRBV14
CDR3 protein: CASSLRPSRDNEQFF; V gene: TRBV11-2